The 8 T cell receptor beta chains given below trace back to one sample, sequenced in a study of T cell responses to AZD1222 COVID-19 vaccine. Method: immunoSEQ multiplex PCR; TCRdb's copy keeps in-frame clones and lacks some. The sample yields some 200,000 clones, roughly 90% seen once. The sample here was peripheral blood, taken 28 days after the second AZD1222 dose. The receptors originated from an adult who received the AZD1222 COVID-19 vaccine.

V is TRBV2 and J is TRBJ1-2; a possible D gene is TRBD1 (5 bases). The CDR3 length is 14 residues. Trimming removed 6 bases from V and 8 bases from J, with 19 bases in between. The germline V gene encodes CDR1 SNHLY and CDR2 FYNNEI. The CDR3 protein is CASSLLGEVGGYTF. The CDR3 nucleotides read TGTGCCAGCAGCCTTTTGGGGGAGGTCGGGGGCTACACCTTC.

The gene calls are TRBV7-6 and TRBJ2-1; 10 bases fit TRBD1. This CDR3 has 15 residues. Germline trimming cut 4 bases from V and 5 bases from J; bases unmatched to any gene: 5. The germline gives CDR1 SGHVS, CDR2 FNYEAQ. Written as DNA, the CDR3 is TGTGCCAGCAGCTCCGGGACAGGGGTGGACAATGAGCAGTTCTTC. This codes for CASSSGTGVDNEQFF.

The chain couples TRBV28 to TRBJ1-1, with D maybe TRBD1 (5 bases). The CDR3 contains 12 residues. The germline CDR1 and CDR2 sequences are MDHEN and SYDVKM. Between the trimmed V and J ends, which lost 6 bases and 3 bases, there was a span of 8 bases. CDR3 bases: TGTGCCAGCAGCGTAGGGGACACTGAAGCTTTCTTT. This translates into CASSVGDTEAFF.

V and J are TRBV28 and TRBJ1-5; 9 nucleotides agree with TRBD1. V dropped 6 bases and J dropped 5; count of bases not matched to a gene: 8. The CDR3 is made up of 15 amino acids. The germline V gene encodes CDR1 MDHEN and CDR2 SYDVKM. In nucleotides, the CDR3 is TGTGCCAGCAGCCCGGGGGACAGGGTTGATCAGCCCCAGCATTTT. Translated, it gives CASSPGDRVDQPQHF.

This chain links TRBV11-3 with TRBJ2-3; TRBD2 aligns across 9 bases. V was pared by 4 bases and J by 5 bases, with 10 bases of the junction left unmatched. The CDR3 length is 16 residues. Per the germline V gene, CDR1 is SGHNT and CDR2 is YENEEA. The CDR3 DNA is TGTGCCAGCAGCTCGGGAGGCGGGAGGGCCTTAGATACGCAGTATTTT. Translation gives CASSSGGGRALDTQYF.

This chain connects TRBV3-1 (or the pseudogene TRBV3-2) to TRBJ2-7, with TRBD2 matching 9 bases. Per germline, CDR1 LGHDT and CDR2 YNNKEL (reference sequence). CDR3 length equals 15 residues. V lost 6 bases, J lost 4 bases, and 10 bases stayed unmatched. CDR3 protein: CASRLAGALKYEQYF. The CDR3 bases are TGTGCCAGCAGATTAGCGGGAGCCCTTAAGTACGAGCAGTACTTC.

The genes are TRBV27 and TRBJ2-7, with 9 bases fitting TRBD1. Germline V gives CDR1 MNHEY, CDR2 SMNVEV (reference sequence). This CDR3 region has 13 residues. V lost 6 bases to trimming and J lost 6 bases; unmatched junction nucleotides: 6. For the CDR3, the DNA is TGTGCCAGCAGGGGGGACAGGGTCTCCGAGCAGTACTTC. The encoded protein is CASRGDRVSEQYF.

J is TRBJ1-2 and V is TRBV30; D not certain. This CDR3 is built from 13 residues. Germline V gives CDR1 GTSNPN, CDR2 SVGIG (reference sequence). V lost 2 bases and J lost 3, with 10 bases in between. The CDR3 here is CAWSPTAYYGYTF. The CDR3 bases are TGTGCCTGGAGTCCCACGGCCTACTATGGCTACACCTTC.